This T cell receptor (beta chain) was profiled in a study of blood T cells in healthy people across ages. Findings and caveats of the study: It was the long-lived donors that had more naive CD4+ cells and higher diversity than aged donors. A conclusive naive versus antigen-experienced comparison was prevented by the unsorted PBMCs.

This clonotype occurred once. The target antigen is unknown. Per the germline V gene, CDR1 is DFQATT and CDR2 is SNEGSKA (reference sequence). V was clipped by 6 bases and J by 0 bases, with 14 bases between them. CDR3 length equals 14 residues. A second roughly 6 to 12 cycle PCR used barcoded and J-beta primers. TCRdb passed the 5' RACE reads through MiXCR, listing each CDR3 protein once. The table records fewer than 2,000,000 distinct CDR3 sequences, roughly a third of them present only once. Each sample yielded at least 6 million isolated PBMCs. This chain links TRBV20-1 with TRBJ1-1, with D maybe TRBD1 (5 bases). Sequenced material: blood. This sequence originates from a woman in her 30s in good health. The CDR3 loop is CSAASGGMNTEAFF. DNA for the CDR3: TGCAGTGCGGCCTCCGGGGGAATGAACACTGAAGCTTTCTTT.